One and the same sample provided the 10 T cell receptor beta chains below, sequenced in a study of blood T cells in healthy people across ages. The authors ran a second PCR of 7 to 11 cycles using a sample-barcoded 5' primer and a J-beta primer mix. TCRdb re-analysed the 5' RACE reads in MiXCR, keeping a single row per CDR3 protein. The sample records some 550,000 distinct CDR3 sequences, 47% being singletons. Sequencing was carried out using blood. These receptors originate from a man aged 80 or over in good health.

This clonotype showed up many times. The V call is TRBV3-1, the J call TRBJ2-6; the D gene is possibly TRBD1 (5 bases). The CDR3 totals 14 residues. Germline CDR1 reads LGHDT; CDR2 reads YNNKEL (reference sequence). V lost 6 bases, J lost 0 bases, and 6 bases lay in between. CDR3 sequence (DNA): TGTGCCAGCAGTCAGGGCTCTGGGGCCAACGTCCTGACTTTC. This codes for CASSQGSGANVLTF.

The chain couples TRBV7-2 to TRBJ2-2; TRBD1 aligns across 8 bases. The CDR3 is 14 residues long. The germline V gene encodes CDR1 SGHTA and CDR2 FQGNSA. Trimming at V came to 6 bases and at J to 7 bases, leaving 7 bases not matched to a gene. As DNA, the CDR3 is TGTGCCAGCAGTCGGACAGGGTCCATCGGGGAGCTGTTTTTT. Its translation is CASSRTGSIGELFF.

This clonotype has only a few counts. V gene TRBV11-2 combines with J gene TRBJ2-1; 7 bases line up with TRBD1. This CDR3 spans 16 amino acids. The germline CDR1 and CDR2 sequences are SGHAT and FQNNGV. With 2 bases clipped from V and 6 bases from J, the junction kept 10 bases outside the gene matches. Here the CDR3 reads CASSLRLGTALNEQFF. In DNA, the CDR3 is TGTGCCAGCAGCTTACGGTTGGGGACAGCTCTCAATGAGCAGTTCTTC. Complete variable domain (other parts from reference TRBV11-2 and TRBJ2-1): EAGVAQSPRYKIIEKRQSVAFWCNPISGHATLYWYQQILGQGPKLLIQFQNNGVVDDSQLPKDRFSAERLKGVDSTLKIQPAKLEDSAVYLCASSLRLGTALNEQFFGPGTRLTVL.

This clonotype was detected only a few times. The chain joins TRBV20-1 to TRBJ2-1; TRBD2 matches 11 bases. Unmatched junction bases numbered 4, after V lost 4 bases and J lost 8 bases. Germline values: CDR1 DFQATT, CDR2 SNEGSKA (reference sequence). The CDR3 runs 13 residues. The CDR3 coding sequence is TGCAGTGCTATAAGACTAGCGGGGCATGAGCAGTTCTTC. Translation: CSAIRLAGHEQFF.

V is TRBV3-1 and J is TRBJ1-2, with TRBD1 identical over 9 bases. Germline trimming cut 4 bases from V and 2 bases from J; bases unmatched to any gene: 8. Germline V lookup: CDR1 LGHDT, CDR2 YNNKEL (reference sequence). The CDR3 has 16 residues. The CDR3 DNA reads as TGTGCCAGCAGCCCCTTATCCGGGACAGGGAACTATGGCTACACCTTC. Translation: CASSPLSGTGNYGYTF.

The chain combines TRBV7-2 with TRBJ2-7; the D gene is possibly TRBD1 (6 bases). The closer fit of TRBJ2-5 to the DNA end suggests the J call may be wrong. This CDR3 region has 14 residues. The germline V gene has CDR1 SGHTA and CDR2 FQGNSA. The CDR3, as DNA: TGTGCCAGCAGCCCCTATGGGGCAGGGGCGACCCAGTACTTC. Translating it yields CASSPYGAGATQYF.

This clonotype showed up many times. The DNA of the CDR3 is TGTGCCAGCAGCCAATCAGGCCAGGGGGAGCAGTACTTC. It encodes CASSQSGQGEQYF. J is TRBJ2-7 and V is TRBV4-2, with D possibly being TRBD1 (6 bases). The germline CDR1 and CDR2 sequences are LGHNA and YNFKEQ. The CDR3 spans 13 residues. Trimming stripped 2 bases from V and 7 bases from J, with 12 bases between.

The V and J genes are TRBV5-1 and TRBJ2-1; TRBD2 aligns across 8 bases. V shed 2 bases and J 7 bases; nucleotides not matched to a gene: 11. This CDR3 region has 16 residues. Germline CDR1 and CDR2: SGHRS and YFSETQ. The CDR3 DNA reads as TGCGCCAGCAGCTTTTACCGGGACCGCGGGGGGAATGAGCAGTTCTTC. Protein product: CASSFYRDRGGNEQFF.

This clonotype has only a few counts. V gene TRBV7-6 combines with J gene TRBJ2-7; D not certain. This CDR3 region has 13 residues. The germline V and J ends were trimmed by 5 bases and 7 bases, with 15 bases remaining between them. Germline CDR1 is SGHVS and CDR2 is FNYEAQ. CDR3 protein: CASSVSEIGEQYF. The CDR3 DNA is TGTGCCAGCAGCGTTTCTGAGATCGGGGAGCAGTACTTC.

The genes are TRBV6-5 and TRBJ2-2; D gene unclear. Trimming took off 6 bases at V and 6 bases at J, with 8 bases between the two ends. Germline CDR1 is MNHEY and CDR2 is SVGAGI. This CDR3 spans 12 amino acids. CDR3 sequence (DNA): TGTGCCAGCAGCTACCGGTCCGGGGAGCTGTTTTTT. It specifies CASSYRSGELFF.